One T cell receptor beta chain is described in this entry. This record comes from a study of T cell responses to AZD1222 COVID-19 vaccine. Some clones are missing from TCRdb's copy, which holds only in-frame ones; the method was immunoSEQ multiplex PCR. Of around 94,000 clones in the sample, roughly nine tenths were seen once. The CDR3 runs 15 residues. The germline gives CDR1 KGHSH, CDR2 LQKENI. V was shortened by 3 bases and J by 1 base, with 12 bases between the two germline ends. This rearrangement joins TRBV18 to TRBJ1-1; D might be TRBD1 (5 bases). The clonotype originates from an adult in good health. This specimen consisted of peripheral blood, obtained on day 0 of AZD1222 vaccination. The chain's CDR3 is CASSPGGDTNTEAFF. The CDR3 region has the DNA TGTGCCAGCTCACCGGGAGGGGATACGAACACTGAAGCTTTCTTT.